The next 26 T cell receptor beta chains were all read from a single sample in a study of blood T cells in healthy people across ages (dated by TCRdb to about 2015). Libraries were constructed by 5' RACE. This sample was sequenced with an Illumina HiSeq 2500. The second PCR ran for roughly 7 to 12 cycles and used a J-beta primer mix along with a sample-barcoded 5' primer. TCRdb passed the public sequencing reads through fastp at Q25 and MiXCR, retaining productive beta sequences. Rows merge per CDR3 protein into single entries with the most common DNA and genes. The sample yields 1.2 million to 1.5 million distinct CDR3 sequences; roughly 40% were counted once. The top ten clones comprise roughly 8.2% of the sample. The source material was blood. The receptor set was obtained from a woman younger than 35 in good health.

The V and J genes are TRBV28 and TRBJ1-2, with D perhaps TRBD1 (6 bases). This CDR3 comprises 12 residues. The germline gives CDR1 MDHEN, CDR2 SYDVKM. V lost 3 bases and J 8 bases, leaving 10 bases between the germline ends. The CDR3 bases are TGTGCCAGCAGTTTTAAGGGGGGAGGCTACACCTTC. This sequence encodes CASSFKGGGYTF.

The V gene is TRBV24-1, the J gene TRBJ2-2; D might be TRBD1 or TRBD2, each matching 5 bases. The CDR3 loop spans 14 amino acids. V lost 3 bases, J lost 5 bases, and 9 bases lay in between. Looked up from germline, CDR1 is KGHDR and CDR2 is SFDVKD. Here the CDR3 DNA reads TGTGCCACCAGTGATCCAGGGAGAACCGGGGAGCTGTTTTTT. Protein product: CATSDPGRTGELFF.

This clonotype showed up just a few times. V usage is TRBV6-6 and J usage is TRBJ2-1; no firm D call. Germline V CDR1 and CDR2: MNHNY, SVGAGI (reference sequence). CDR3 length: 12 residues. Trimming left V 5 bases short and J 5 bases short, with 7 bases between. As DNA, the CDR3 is TGTGCCAGCAGTAGCCAGGACAATGAGCAGTTCTTC. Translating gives CASSSQDNEQFF.

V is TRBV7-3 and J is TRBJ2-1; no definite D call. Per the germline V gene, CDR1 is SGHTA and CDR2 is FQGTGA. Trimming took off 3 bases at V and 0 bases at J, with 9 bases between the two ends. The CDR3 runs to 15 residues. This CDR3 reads CASSFTWSSYNEQFF. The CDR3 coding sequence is TGTGCCAGCAGCTTTACCTGGAGCTCCTACAATGAGCAGTTCTTC.

In DNA, the CDR3 is TGTGCCAGCAGCCAGGTCGGGACTAGCGGGACTAATGAGCAGTACTTC. Translation gives CASSQVGTSGTNEQYF. The chain uses TRBV4-2 and TRBJ2-5, with TRBD2 matching 13 bases. The CDR3 has 16 residues. The V and J ends lost 3 bases and 11 bases, in that order; junction bases with no gene match: 12. Germline V gene lookup returns CDR1 LGHNA and CDR2 YNFKEQ.

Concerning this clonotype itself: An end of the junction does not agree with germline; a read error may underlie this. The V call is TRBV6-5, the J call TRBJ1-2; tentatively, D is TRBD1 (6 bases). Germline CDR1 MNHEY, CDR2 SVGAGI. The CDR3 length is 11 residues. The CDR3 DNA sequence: TGTGCCAGCATGAACAGGGCTGGCTGCACCTTC. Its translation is CASMNRAGCTF.

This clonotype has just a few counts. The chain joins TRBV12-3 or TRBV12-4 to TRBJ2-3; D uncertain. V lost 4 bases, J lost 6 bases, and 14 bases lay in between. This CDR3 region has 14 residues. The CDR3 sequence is CASSSGLPPDTQYF. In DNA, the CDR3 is TGTGCCAGCAGTTCCGGCCTCCCCCCCGATACGCAGTATTTT.

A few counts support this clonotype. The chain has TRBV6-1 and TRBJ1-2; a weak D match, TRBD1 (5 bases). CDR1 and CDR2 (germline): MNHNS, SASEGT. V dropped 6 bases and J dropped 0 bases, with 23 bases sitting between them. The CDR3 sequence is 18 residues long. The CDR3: CASSRAQVERITNYGYTF. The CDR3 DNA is TGTGCCAGCAGCCGGGCACAGGTTGAAAGGATAACTAACTATGGCTACACCTTC.

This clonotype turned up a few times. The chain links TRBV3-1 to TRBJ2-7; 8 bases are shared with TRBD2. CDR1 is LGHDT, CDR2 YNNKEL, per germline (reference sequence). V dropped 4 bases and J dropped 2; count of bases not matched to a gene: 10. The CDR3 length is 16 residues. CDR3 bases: TGTGCCAGCAGCCCAACTGGCGTCGGGAGGGCCTACGAGCAGTACTTC. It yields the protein CASSPTGVGRAYEQYF.

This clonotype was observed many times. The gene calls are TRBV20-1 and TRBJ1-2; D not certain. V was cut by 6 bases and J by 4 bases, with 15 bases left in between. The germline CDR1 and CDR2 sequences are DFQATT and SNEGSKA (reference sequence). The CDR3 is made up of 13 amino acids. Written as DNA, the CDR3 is TGCAGTGCCCCCCTTGCGGGTAGCTATGGCTACACCTTC. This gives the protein CSAPLAGSYGYTF.

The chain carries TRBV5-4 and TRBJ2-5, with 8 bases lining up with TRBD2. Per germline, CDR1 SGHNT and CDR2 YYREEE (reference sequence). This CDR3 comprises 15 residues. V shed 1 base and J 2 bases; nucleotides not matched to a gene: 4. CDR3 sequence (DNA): TGTGCCAGCAGCTTGATAGCGGGGTTACAAGAGACCCAGTACTTC. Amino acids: CASSLIAGLQETQYF.

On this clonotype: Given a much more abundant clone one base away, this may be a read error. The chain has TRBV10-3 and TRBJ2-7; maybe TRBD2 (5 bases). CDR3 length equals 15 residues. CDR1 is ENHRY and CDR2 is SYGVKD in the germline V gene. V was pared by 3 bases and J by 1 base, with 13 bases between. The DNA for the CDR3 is TGTGCCATCAGTGATGTGGCCGGGAAATCCTACGAGCAGTACTTC. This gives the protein CAISDVAGKSYEQYF.

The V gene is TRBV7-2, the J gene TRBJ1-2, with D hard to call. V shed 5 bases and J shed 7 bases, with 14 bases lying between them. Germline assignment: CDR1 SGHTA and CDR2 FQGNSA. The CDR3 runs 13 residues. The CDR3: CASSGAVSGGYTF. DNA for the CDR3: TGTGCCAGCAGCGGAGCTGTCAGCGGTGGCTACACCTTC.

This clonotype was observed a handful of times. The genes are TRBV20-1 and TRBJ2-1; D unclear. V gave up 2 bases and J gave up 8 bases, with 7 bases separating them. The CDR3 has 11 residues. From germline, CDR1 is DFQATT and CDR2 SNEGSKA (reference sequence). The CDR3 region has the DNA TGCAGTGCTAGACCCCTGGATGAGCAGTTCTTC. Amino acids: CSARPLDEQFF.

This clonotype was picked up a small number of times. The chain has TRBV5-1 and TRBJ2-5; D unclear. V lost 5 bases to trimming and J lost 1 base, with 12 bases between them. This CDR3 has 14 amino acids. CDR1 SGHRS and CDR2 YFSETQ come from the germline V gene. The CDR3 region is CASREGQVQETQYF. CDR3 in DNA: TGCGCCAGCAGGGAAGGCCAGGTCCAAGAGACCCAGTACTTC.

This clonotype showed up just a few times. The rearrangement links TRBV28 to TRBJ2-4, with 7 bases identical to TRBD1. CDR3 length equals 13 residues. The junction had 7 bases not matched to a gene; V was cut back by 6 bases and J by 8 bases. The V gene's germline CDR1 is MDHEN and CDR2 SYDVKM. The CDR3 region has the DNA TGTGCCAGCAGCCACAGGGGTGAGGACATTCAGTACTTC. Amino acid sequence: CASSHRGEDIQYF.

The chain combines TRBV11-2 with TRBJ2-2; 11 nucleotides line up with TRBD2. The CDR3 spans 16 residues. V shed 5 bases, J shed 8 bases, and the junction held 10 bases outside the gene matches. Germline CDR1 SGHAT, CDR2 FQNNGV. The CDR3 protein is CASSPLAGVRRGELFF. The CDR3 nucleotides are TGTGCCAGCAGCCCACTAGCGGGAGTCCGAAGAGGGGAGCTGTTTTTT.

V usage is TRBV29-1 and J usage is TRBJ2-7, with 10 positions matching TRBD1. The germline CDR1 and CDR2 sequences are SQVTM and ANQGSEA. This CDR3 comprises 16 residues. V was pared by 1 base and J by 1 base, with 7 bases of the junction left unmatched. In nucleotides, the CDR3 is TGCAGCGTTGAAGGGGTACGGGACAGGGGATCCTACGAGCAGTACTTC. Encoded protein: CSVEGVRDRGSYEQYF.

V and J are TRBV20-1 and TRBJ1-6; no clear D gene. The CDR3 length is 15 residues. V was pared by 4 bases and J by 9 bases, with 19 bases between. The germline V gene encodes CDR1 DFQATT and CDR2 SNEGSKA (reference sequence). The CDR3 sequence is CSATPDLSGGSPLHF. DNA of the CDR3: TGCAGTGCTACCCCGGACCTCTCCGGTGGTTCACCCCTCCACTTT.

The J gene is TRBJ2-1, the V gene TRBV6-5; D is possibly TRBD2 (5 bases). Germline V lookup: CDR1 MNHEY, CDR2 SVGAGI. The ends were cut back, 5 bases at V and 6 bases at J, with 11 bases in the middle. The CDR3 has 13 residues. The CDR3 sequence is CASSKASGNEQFF. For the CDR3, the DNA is TGTGCCAGCAGTAAGGCCAGCGGCAATGAGCAGTTCTTC.

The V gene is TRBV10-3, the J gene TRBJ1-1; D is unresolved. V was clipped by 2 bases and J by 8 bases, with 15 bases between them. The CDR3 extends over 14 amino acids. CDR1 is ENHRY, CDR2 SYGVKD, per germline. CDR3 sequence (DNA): TGTGCCATCAGTGAGCCCGCCGGCGGCGGGGAAGCTTTCTTT. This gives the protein CAISEPAGGGEAFF.

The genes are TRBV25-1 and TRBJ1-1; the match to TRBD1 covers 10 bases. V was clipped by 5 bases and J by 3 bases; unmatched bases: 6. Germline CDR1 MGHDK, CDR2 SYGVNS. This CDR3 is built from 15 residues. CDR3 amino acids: CASSLIGTGDTEAFF. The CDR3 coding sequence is TGTGCCAGCAGTCTTATCGGGACAGGGGACACTGAAGCTTTCTTT.

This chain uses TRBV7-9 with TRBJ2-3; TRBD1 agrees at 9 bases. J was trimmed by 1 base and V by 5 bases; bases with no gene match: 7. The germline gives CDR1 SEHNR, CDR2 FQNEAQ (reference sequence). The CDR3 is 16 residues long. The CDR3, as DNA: TGTGCCAGCAGCCCCGGGACAGGGACTCGCACAGATACGCAGTATTTT. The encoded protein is CASSPGTGTRTDTQYF. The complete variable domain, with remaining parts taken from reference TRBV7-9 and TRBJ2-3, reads DTGVSQNPRHKITKRGQNVTFRCDPISEHNRLYWYRQTLGQGPEFLTYFQNEAQLEKSRLLSDRFSAERPKGSFSTLEIQRTEQGDSAMYLCASSPGTGTRTDTQYFGPGTRLTVL.

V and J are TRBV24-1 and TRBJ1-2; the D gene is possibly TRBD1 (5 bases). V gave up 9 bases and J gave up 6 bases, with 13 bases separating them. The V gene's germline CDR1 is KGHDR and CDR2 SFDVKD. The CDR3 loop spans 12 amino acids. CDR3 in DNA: TGTGCCACCTTTGAAGGGACCGATGGCTACACCTTC. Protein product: CATFEGTDGYTF.

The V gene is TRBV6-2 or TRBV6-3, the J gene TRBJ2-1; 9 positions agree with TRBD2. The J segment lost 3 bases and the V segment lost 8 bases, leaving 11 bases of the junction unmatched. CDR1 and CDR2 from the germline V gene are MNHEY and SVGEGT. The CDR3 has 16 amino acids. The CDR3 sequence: CASSSSAGGNYNEQFF. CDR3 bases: TGTGCCAGCTCCTCGTCGGCGGGAGGGAACTACAATGAGCAGTTCTTC.

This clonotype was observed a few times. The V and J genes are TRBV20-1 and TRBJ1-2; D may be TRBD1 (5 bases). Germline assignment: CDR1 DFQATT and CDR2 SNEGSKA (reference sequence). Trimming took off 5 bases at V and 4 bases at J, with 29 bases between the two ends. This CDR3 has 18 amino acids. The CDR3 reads CSAFYTEAREFPSYGYTF. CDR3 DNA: TGCAGTGCTTTCTACACCGAGGCCAGGGAGTTCCCCAGCTATGGCTACACCTTC.